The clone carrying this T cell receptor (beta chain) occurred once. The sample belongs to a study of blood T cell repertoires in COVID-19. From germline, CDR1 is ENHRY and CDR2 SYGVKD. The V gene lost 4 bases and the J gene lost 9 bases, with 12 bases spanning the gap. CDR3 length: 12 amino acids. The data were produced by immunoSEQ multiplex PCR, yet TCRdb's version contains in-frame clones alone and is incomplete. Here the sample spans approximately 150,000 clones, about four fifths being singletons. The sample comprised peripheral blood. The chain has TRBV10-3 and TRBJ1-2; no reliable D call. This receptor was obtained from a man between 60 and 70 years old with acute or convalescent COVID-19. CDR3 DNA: TGTGCCATCAGTGGGGCCCCACAGCGCTACACCTTC. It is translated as CAISGAPQRYTF.